These 17 T cell receptor beta chains came from one sample sequenced in a study of lymphopenia after photon versus proton radiotherapy. Here immunoSEQ multiplex PCR was the method, and the copy in TCRdb shows in-frame clones only, minus some. This sample yields 83,000 or so clones, of which around 88% are seen a single time; about 1.3% belongs to the top ten. The sample was peripheral blood, taken from a patient treated with proton-based radiotherapy. The source is a man aged 55 to 70 with pancreatic cancer.

The rearrangement uses TRBV27 and TRBJ2-3; TRBD2 might be the D (7 bases). Germline assignment: CDR1 MNHEY and CDR2 SMNVEV (reference sequence). V lost 4 bases, J lost 4 bases, and 9 bases lay in between. The CDR3 is made up of 13 amino acids. DNA of the CDR3: TGTGCCAGCAGTTGGGGGGGCGCAGATACGCAGTATTTT. Translating it yields CASSWGGADTQYF.

This sequence joins TRBV19 and TRBJ2-3, with D unclear. Trimming cost V 4 bases and J 1 base, with 6 bases left between them. CDR1 and CDR2 from the germline V gene are LNHDA and SQIVND (reference sequence). CDR3 size: 13 residues. CDR3 residues: CASSSGGTDTQYF. The CDR3 DNA follows: TGTGCCAGTAGTAGTGGGGGCACAGATACGCAGTATTTT.

The gene calls are TRBV28 and TRBJ2-7; tentatively, D is TRBD2 (5 bases). The V end was cut by 7 bases, the J end by 3 bases, with 16 bases between. CDR1 MDHEN and CDR2 SYDVKM come from the germline V gene. The CDR3 runs 14 residues. The chain's CDR3 is CASTKDGVRYEQYF. The CDR3 region has the DNA TGTGCCAGCACCAAGGACGGGGTTCGCTACGAGCAGTACTTC.

J is TRBJ2-5 and V is TRBV6-1; D unresolved. Between the trimmed V and J ends, which lost 1 base and 2 bases, there was a span of 8 bases. This CDR3 region has 14 residues. The germline CDR1 and CDR2 sequences are MNHNS and SASEGT. CDR3 residues: CASSEVISQETQYF. The DNA for the CDR3 is TGTGCCAGCAGTGAAGTAATATCTCAAGAGACCCAGTACTTC.

J is TRBJ2-6 and V is TRBV19, with D unresolved. There are 15 residues in the CDR3. The germline V and J ends were trimmed by 1 base and 4 bases, with 8 bases remaining between them. Germline V gene data show CDR1 as LNHDA and CDR2 as SQIVND (reference sequence). As DNA, the CDR3 is TGTGCCAGTAGTATAGGGCGGTGGGGGGCCAACGTCCTGACTTTC. Amino acids: CASSIGRWGANVLTF.

The V call is TRBV5-1, the J call TRBJ2-2; TRBD1 matches 11 bases. With V trimmed by 3 bases and J by 7 bases, 5 bases remained unmatched. The CDR3 sequence is 15 residues long. Germline CDR1 and CDR2: SGHRS and YFSETQ. The CDR3 sequence: CASSWRTGGHGELFF. CDR3 DNA: TGCGCCAGCAGCTGGAGGACAGGGGGCCACGGGGAGCTGTTTTTT.

The chain is built from TRBV25-1 and TRBJ2-1, with D possibly TRBD2 on 7 matching bases. From germline, CDR1 is MGHDK and CDR2 SYGVNS. The CDR3 covers 14 residues. Deletions cut 1 base from V and 9 bases from J, with 13 bases between. The chain's CDR3 is CASSESTGRGEQFF. The CDR3 DNA reads as TGTGCCAGCAGTGAATCCACAGGGAGGGGTGAGCAGTTCTTC.

The rearrangement uses TRBV5-4 and TRBJ2-3; no reliable D call. Germline CDR1 SGHNT, CDR2 YYREEE (reference sequence). Deletions cut 6 bases from V and 2 bases from J, with 25 bases between. This CDR3 region has 18 residues. The CDR3 sequence: CASTESRGANYFTDTQYF. CDR3 nucleotide sequence: TGTGCCAGCACCGAGTCCCGAGGAGCGAATTATTTCACAGATACGCAGTATTTT.

This chain uses TRBV6-5 with TRBJ2-3, with D perhaps TRBD1 or TRBD2 (5 bases each). V was clipped by 7 bases and J by 0 bases, with 11 bases between them. The CDR3 runs 14 residues. The germline V gene encodes CDR1 MNHEY and CDR2 SVGAGI. DNA for the CDR3: TGTGCCAGCAAAGGGGCTAGCAGCACAGATACGCAGTATTTT. This sequence encodes CASKGASSTDTQYF.

The chain couples TRBV18 to TRBJ1-1, with D possibly matching TRBD1 (6 bases). CDR1 and CDR2 (germline): KGHSH, LQKENI. Between the trimmed V and J ends, which lost 3 bases and 7 bases, there was a span of 12 bases. The CDR3 is 13 residues long. The CDR3 here is CASSPPGQYEAFF. The CDR3, as DNA: TGTGCCAGCTCACCCCCCGGACAGTATGAAGCTTTCTTT.

The chain joins TRBV2 to TRBJ2-7; D call uncertain. V was pared by 6 bases and J by 3 bases, with 12 bases between. Germline V gives CDR1 SNHLY, CDR2 FYNNEI. This CDR3 region has 13 residues. The CDR3 region is CASRVFGLYEQYF. The CDR3 DNA reads TGTGCCAGCAGGGTTTTCGGCCTCTACGAGCAGTACTTC.

The chain couples TRBV7-9 to TRBJ1-4; D is ambiguous. The CDR3 is made up of 16 amino acids. Germline CDR1 is SEHNR and CDR2 is FQNEAQ (reference sequence). V was pared by 5 bases and J by 0 bases, with 13 bases between. As DNA, the CDR3 is TGTGCCAGCAGCCGCATGGCGGTTGCAACTAATGAAAAACTGTTTTTT. Amino acids: CASSRMAVATNEKLFF.

This chain joins TRBV2 and TRBJ1-2; D unresolved. V was clipped by 7 bases and J by 2 bases, with 11 bases between them. The CDR3 is made up of 13 amino acids. The V gene's germline CDR1 is SNHLY and CDR2 FYNNEI. This CDR3 reads CASTDRGNYGYTF. CDR3 nucleotide sequence: TGTGCCAGCACCGATCGAGGGAACTATGGCTACACCTTC.

The chain combines TRBV23-1 with TRBJ2-3, with 9 bases aligning to TRBD1. TRBV23-1 is an ORF, and what it does is uncertain. This CDR3 contains 17 residues. V gave up 0 bases and J gave up 4 bases; unmatched junction bases: 8. DNA of the CDR3: TGCGCCAGCAGTCAATCGGGGACAGGGAAGCATTCAGATACGCAGTATTTT. Protein product: CASSQSGTGKHSDTQYF.

The CDR3 loop is CARSHNPSGDKNGYTF. The CDR3 DNA is TGTGCCAGAAGCCATAACCCATCAGGGGATAAGAATGGCTACACCTTC. The genes are TRBV5-3 and TRBJ1-2, with a possible D match to TRBD1 (6 bases). TRBV5-3 is an open reading frame, and its role is uncertain. This CDR3 has 16 residues. V shed 4 bases and J shed 6 bases, with 22 bases lying between them.

The rearrangement links TRBV6-1 to TRBJ1-4; D gene uncertain. The V gene's germline CDR1 is MNHNS and CDR2 SASEGT. This CDR3 has 12 amino acids. The V gene lost 4 bases and the J gene lost 8 bases, with 8 bases spanning the gap. Here the CDR3 DNA reads TGTGCCAGCAGTGGGTATGGGGAAAAACTGTTTTTT. It codes for CASSGYGEKLFF.

The gene calls are TRBV6-1 and TRBJ2-6; possibly TRBD1 or TRBD2 for D (6 bases each). The CDR3 is 16 amino acids. Trimming left V 1 base short and J 4 bases short, with 11 bases between. Germline loops: CDR1 MNHNS, CDR2 SASEGT. For the CDR3, the DNA is TGTGCCAGCAGTGAAGAAGGGGGGCGCGGGGCCAACGTCCTGACTTTC. Translation gives CASSEEGGRGANVLTF.